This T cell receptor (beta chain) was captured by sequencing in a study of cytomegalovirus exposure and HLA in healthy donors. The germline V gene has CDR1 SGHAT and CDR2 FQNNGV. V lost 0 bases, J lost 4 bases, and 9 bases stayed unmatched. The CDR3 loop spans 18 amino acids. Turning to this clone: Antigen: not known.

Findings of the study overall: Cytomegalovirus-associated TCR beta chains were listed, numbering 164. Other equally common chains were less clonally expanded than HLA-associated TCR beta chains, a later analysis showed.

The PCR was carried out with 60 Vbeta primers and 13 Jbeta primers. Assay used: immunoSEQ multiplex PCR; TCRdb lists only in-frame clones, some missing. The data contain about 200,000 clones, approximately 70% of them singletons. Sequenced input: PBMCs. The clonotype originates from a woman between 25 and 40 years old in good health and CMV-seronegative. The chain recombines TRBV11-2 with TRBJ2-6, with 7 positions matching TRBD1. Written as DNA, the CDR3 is TGTGCCAGCAGCTTAGACACGACAGGGAATACCGGGGCCAACGTCCTGACTTTC. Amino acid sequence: CASSLDTTGNTGANVLTF.